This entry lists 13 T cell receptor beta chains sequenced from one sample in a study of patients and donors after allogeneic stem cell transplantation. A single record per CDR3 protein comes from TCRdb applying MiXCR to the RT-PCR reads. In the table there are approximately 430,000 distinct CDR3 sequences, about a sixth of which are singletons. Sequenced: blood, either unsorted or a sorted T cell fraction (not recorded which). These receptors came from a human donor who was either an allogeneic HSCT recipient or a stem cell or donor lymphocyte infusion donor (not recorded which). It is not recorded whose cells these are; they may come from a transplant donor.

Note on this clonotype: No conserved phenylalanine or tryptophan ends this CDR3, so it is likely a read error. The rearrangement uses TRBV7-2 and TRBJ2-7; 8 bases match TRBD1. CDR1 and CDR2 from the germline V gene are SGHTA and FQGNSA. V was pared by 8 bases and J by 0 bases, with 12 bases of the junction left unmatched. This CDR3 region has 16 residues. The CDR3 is CASGRPGTGTSYEQYL. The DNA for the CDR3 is TGTGCCAGCGGCCGACCGGGGACAGGCACCTCCTACGAGCAGTACTTA.

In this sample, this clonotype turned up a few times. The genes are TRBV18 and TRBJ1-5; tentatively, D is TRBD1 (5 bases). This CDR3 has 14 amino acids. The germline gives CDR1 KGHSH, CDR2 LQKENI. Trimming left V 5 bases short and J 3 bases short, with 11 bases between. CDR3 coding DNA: TGTGCCAGCTCAGTGGGACGGATCAATCAGCCCCAGCATTTT. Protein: CASSVGRINQPQHF.

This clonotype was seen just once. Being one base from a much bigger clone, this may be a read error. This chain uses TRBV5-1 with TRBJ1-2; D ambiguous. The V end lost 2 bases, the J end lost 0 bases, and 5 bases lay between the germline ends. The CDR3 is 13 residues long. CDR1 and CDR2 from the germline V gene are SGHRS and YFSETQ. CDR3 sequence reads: CASSFKANYGYTF. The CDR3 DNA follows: TGCGCCAGCAGCTTTAAGGCTAACTATGGCTACACCTTC. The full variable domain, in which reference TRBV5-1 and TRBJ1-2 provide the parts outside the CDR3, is KAGVTQTPRYLIKTRGQQVTLSCSPISGHRSVSWYQQTPGQGLQFLFEYFSETQRNKGNFPGRFSGRQFSNSRSEMNVSTLELGDSALYLCASSFKANYGYTFGSGTRLTVV.

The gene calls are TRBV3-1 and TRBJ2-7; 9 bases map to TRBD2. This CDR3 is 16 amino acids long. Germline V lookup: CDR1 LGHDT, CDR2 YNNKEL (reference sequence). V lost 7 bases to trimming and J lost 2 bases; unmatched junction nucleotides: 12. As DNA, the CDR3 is TGTGCCAGCACTCTAGGAGGACTAGCGCCACCCTACGAGCAGTACTTC. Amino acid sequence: CASTLGGLAPPYEQYF.

The CDR3 bases are TGTGCCAGCAGCCCTTCGCCGGAGAGAAGAAAGGATGAGCAGTTCTTC. Translation: CASSPSPERRKDEQFF. The genes are TRBV7-2 and TRBJ2-1, with D hard to call. Between the trimmed V and J ends, which lost 5 bases and 8 bases, there was a span of 22 bases. This CDR3 spans 16 amino acids. Germline V gene data show CDR1 as SGHTA and CDR2 as FQGNSA.

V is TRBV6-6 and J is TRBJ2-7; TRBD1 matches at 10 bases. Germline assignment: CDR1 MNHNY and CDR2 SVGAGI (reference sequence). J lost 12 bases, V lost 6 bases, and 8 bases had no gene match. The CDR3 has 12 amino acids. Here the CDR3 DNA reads TGTGCCAGCAGACGACAGGGGGCAAACCCGTACTTC. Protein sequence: CASRRQGANPYF.

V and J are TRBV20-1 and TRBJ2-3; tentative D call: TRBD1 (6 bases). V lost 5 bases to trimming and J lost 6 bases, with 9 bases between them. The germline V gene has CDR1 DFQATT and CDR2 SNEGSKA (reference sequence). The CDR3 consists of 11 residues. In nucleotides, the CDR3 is TGCAGTGCTGACCAGGGGGATACGCAGTATTTT. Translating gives CSADQGDTQYF.

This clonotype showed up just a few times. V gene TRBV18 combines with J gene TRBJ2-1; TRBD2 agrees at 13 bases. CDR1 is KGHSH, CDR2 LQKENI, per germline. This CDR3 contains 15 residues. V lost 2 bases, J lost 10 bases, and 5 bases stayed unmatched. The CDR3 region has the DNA TGTGCCAGCTCACCAACTAGCGGGAGGGATTTGGAGCAGTTCTTC. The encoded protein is CASSPTSGRDLEQFF.

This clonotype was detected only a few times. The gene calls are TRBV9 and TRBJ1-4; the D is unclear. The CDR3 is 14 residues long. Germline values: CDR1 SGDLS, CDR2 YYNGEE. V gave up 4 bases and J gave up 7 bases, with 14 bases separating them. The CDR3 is CASSRPPRREKLFF. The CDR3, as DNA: TGTGCCAGCAGCAGACCCCCGCGACGTGAAAAACTGTTTTTT.

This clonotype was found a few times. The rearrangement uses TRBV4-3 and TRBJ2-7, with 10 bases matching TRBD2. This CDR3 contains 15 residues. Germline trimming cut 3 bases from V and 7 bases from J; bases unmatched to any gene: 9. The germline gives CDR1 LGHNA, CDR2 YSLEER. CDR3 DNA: TGCGCCAGCAGCCACGATAGAGCGGGGGGGAAAGAGCAGTACTTC. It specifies CASSHDRAGGKEQYF.

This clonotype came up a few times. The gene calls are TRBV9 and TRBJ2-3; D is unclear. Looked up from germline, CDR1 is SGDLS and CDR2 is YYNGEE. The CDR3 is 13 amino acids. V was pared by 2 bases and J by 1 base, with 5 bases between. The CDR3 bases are TGTGCCAGCAGCGTTGAGGGCACAGATACGCAGTATTTT. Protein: CASSVEGTDTQYF.

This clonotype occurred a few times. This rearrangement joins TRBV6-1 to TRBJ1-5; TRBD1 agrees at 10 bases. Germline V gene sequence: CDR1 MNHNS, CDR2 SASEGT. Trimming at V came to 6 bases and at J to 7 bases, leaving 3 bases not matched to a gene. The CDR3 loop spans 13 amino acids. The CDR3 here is CASRTGGEQPQHF. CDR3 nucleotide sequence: TGTGCCAGCAGGACAGGGGGCGAGCAGCCCCAGCATTTT.

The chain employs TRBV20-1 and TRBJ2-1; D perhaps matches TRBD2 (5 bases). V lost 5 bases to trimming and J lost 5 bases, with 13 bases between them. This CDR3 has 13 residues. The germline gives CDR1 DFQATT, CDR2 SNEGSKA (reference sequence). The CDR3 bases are TGCAGTGCTTCTAGGACTGGAAACAATGAGCAGTTCTTC. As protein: CSASRTGNNEQFF.